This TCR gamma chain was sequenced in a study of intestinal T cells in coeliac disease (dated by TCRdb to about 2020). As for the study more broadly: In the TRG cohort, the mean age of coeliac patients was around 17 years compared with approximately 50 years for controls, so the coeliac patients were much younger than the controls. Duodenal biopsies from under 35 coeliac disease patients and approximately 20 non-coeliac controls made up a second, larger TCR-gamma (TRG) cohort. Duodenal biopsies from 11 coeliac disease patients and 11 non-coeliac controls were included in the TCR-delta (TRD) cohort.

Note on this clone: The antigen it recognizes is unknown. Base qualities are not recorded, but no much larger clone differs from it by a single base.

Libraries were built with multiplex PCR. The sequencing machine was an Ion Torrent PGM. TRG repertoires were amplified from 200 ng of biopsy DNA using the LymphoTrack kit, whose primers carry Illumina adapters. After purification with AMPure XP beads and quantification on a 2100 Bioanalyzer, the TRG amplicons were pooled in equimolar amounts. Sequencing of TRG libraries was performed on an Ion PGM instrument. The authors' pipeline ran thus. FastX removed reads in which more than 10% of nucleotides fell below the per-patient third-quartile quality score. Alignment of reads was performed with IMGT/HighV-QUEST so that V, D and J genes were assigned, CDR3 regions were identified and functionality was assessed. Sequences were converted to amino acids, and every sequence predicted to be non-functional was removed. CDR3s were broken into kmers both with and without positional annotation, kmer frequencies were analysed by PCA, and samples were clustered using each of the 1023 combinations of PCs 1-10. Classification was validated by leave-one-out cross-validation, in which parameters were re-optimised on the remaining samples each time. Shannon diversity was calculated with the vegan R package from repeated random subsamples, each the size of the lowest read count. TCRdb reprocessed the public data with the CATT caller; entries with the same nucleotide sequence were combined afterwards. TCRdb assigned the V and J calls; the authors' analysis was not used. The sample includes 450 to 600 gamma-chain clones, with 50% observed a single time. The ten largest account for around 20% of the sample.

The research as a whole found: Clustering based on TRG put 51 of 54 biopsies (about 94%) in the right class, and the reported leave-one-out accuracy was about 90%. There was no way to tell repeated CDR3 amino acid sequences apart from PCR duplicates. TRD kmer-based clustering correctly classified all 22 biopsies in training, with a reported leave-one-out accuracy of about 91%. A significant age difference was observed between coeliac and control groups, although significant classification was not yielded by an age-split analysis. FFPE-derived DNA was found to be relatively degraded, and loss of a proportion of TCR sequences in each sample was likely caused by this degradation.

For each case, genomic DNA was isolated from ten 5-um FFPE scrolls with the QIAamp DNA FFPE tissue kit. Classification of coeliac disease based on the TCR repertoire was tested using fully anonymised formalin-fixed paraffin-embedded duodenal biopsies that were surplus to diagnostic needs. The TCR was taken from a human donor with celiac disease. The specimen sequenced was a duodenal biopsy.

The CDR3 region: CAHQSDWIKTF. The DNA reads as follows: TGTGCCCACCAGAGTGATTGGATCAAGACGTTT. The V gene is TRGV2 and the J gene is TRGJP2. From V the trimming removes 12 bases and from J it removes 5 bases, while the gene matches leave 6 bases of the junction unaccounted for. Counted from cysteine to phenylalanine, this CDR3 has 11 amino acids. Only CDR3 DNA remains: 33 bases, in frame from the first base. From the germline V gene, CDR1 is EGSNGY and CDR2 is YDSYNSKV.